This T cell receptor beta chain stems from a study of T-cell reconstitution after alpha-beta-depleted transplantation in children (dated by TCRdb to about 2016). For the study in its entirety: Using TCR repertoire profiling, the study quantitatively followed how T-cell immune reconstitution unfolded in children after TCRalphabeta/CD19-depleted allogeneic hematopoietic cell transplantation.

Read against the paper, the sample's treatment or condition label means: allogeneic hematopoietic cell transplantation with graft depleted of TCRalphabeta T cells and CD19 B cells. Transplant recipients were children who received TCRalphabeta/CD19-depleted allogeneic hematopoietic cell grafts. This clonotype was seen a handful of times. Its antigen has not been determined. No much larger clonotype is one base removed from it; base qualities were not supplied. General conclusions and limits of the study: In some patients, high TCRbeta diversity at day 60 was attributed to recipient T cells and intrathymic progenitors that had survived conditioning. The frequencies of hyperexpanded clones fell over the following months, and after one year, T-cell counts and TCRbeta diversity were mostly attributed to newly produced T cells. Apparently early alphabetaT-cell count recovery about two months after transplant reportedly relied on only several hundred rapidly expanded clones derived from non-depleted graft cells.

Receptors were amplified or captured by PCR. For sequencing, an Illumina HiSeq 2500 was employed. Molecular barcoding was employed in the preparation of TCR libraries, with unique molecular identifiers being used to normalize TCRbeta repertoire quantification. TCRdb's own reprocessing of the public reads used fastp at Q25 and MiXCR and kept productive beta chains. Rows with a matching CDR3 protein are joined into one entry that keeps the most common DNA and genes. Within this sample are about 900,000 distinct CDR3 sequences, with 25% to 35% of them counted one time only. The ten most abundant clones make up more than 25% of the sample. The V end loses 1 base and the J end loses 2 bases, and a stretch of 9 bases separates them. From the cysteine up to the phenylalanine, the CDR3 has a length of 16 residues. Only the CDR3 region is kept as DNA, spanning 48 bases read in frame from base 1. The germline V gene encodes CDR1 MNHEY and CDR2 SMNVEV (reference sequence).

This specimen was PBMCs, mostly from graft donor cells, taken 360 days after TCRalphabeta/CD19-depleted stem cell transplant. The sequence is built from TRBV27 and TRBJ2-6; the D region possibly corresponds to TRBD2 (6 bases align). This sequence was found in a boy under two years old who had a stem cell transplant for SCID, so the T cells may come from the graft donor. The CDR3 reads as follows: CASSLFRGAGANVLTF. At the DNA level, the sequence is TGTGCCAGCAGTTTATTCCGCGGGGCTGGGGCCAACGTCCTGACTTTC.